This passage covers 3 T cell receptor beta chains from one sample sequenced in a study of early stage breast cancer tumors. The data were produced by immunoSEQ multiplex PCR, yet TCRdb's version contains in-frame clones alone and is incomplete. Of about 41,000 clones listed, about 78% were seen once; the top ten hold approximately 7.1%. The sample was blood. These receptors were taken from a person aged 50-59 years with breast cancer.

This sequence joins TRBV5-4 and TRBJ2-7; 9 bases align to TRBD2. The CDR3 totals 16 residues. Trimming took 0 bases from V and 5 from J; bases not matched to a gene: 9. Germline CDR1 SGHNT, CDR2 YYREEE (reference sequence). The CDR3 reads CASSLDRVAGDDEQYF. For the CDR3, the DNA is TGTGCCAGCAGCTTGGATAGGGTAGCGGGAGATGACGAGCAGTACTTC.

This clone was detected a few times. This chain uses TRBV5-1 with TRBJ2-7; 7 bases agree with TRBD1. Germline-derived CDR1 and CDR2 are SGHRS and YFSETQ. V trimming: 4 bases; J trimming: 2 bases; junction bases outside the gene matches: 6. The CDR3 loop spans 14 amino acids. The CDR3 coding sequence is TGCGCCAGCAGCCCGATGCAGGGGGCCTACGAGCAGTACTTC. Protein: CASSPMQGAYEQYF.

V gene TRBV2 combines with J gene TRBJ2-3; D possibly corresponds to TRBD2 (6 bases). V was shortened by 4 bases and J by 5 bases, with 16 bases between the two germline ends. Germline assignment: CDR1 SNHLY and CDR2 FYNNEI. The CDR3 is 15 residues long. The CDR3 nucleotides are TGTGCCAGCAGTGCGTCCCTAGCCGGGGGAGATACGCAGTATTTT. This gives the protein CASSASLAGGDTQYF.